The 12 T cell receptor beta chains in this list originate from one sample, sequenced in a study of graft-versus-host responses after intestinal transplantation. No antigens are known for them. Only in-frame clones appear in the TCRdb table, and some are missing; sequencing was by immunoSEQ multiplex PCR. There are tens of thousands of clones in the sample; 94% occur only once, and about 0.22% lies in the top ten. The sequencing used unstimulated CD4+ T cells sorted from spleen or lymph node cells, collected before transplant. All receptors come from a human donor who was the organ donor for an intestinal transplant.

This chain connects TRBV5-1 to TRBJ2-7; D is possibly TRBD1 (5 bases). Per the germline V gene, CDR1 is SGHRS and CDR2 is YFSETQ. The CDR3 extends over 14 amino acids. The V and J ends lost 4 bases and 3 bases respectively, with 14 bases between them. The CDR3 DNA is TGCGCCAGCAGCCCGAGGATGGGGCACTACGAGCAGTACTTC. Its protein product is CASSPRMGHYEQYF.

DNA of the CDR3: TGTGCCACCAGCTTGGGGGACTATGGCTACACCTTC. Its protein product is CATSLGDYGYTF. The rearrangement uses TRBV15 and TRBJ1-2; D perhaps matches TRBD1 (5 bases). Trimming stripped 5 bases from V and 3 bases from J, with 7 bases between. From germline, CDR1 is LNHNV and CDR2 YYDKDF (reference sequence). The CDR3 is 12 residues long.

CDR3: CASRSDRSAEQYF. The CDR3 DNA reads as TGTGCCAGCAGGTCTGATCGATCCGCCGAGCAGTACTTC. The rearrangement links TRBV2 to TRBJ2-7, with no clear D. The V gene lost 6 bases and the J gene lost 6 bases, with 15 bases spanning the gap. Germline V lookup: CDR1 SNHLY, CDR2 FYNNEI. The CDR3 spans 13 residues.

This rearrangement joins TRBV7-2 to TRBJ2-2; 12 bases align to TRBD1. V gave up 3 bases and J gave up 6 bases; unmatched junction bases: 11. There are 18 residues in the CDR3. The germline V gene encodes CDR1 SGHTA and CDR2 FQGNSA. The CDR3 region is CASSFVGTGGFFAGELFF. CDR3 DNA: TGTGCCAGCAGCTTCGTTGGGACAGGGGGCTTTTTTGCCGGGGAGCTGTTTTTT. Full variable domain (rest looked up from reference TRBV7-2 and TRBJ2-2): GAGVSQSPSNKVTEKGKDVELRCDPISGHTALYWYRQSLGQGLEFLIYFQGNSAPDKSGLPSDRFSAERTGGSVSTLTIQRTQQEDSAVYLCASSFVGTGGFFAGELFFGEGSRLTVL.

The genes are TRBV7-6 and TRBJ2-2; 7 bases are a match to TRBD2. After removal of 5 bases from V and 1 base from J, the junction contained 1 base not matched to a gene. Germline loops: CDR1 SGHVS, CDR2 FNYEAQ. This CDR3 is 14 amino acids long. This CDR3 is CASSKRGNTGELFF. The CDR3 DNA reads TGTGCCAGCAGCAAGCGGGGGAACACCGGGGAGCTGTTTTTT. The whole variable domain, remainder taken from reference TRBV7-6 and TRBJ2-2, is GAGVSQSPRYKVTKRGQDVALRCDPISGHVSLYWYRQALGQGPEFLTYFNYEAQQDKSGLPNDRFSAERPEGSISTLTIQRTEQRDSAMYRCASSKRGNTGELFFGEGSRLTVL.

This clone occurred once. J is TRBJ2-3 and V is TRBV7-9; no definite D call. Germline V CDR1 and CDR2: SEHNR, FQNEAQ (reference sequence). The CDR3 totals 12 residues. Trimming took off 3 bases at V and 4 bases at J, with 5 bases between the two ends. The chain's CDR3 is CASSFTPDTQYF. As DNA, the CDR3 is TGTGCCAGCAGCTTTACCCCAGATACGCAGTATTTT.

The chain employs TRBV18 and TRBJ2-7, with 10 nucleotides matching TRBD2. Per germline, CDR1 KGHSH and CDR2 LQKENI. The CDR3 length is 14 residues. J lost 2 bases, V lost 6 bases, and 4 bases had no gene match. CDR3 nucleotide sequence: TGTGCCAGCTCTCCCGGGACTAGCGCCTACGAGCAGTACTTC. Residues: CASSPGTSAYEQYF.

The rearrangement joins TRBV9 to TRBJ2-3; 8 nucleotides match TRBD2. Trimming cost V 0 bases and J 2 bases; bases outside gene matches: 8. The CDR3 has 17 residues. The germline gives CDR1 SGDLS, CDR2 YYNGEE. The CDR3 sequence is CASSVEVAGYLTDTQYF. CDR3 DNA: TGTGCCAGCAGCGTAGAGGTAGCGGGGTACCTCACAGATACGCAGTATTTT.

This chain links TRBV6-5 with TRBJ2-7, with 9 positions matching TRBD1. The V gene end was trimmed by 1 base and the J gene end by 2 bases; junction bases not matched to a gene: 3. The V gene's germline CDR1 is MNHEY and CDR2 SVGAGI. This CDR3 has 15 amino acids. CDR3 sequence reads: CASSYLGQGTYEQYF. CDR3 DNA sequence: TGTGCCAGCAGTTACTTGGGACAGGGTACCTACGAGCAGTACTTC.

The chain employs TRBV25-1 and TRBJ1-2; TRBD1 agrees at 7 bases. The V segment lost 6 bases and the J segment 14 bases; nucleotides outside the gene matches: 12. The CDR3 totals 12 residues. Germline CDR1 is MGHDK and CDR2 is SYGVNS. The DNA for the CDR3 is TGTGCCAGCAGAAGGGGGACAGAGGCGTCGACCTTC. Amino acids: CASRRGTEASTF.

DNA of the CDR3: TGTGCCAGCAGCACCCACACAGATACGCAGTATTTT. Translating gives CASSTHTDTQYF. The V call is TRBV9, the J call TRBJ2-3, with unresolved D. The CDR3 spans 12 residues. Between the trimmed V and J ends, which lost 4 bases and 2 bases, there was a span of 5 bases. In germline, CDR1 is SGDLS, CDR2 YYNGEE.

Comments on this clone: The same CDR3 arises from other DNA sequences in this sample as well. The chain uses TRBV7-2 and TRBJ2-1; maybe TRBD2 (5 bases). V dropped 0 bases and J dropped 3 bases, with 6 bases sitting between them. The CDR3 extends over 14 amino acids. Germline CDR1 reads SGHTA; CDR2 reads FQGNSA. The CDR3 DNA is TGTGCCAGCAGCTTAGCGGGGAGCTACAATGAGCAGTTCTTC. It is translated as CASSLAGSYNEQFF.